Listed below are T cell receptor beta chains from one sample, sequenced in a study of post-analysis software for immune sequencing data. TCRdb processed the PCR reads anew with MiXCR; each CDR3 protein has one entry. Of some 800,000 distinct CDR3 sequences in the sample, about 45% were seen once. What was sequenced was blood. Receptors originate from a girl aged 5-17 years with multiple sclerosis. Both conserved end residues are part of each CDR3. D genes are given only for firm matches. Not every row has a clone size; where given, it reads once, few, many or a size class.

J | D | V | size | CDR3 | DNA
TRBJ2-5 | TRBD1 | TRBV7-7 | few | CASSPTGQGRETQYF | TGTGCTAGCAGCCCGACGGGACAGGGGCGGGAGACCCAGTACTTC
TRBJ2-7 | TRBD1 | TRBV5-1 | NA | CASSLQGQGTYEQYF | TGCGCCAGCAGCTTGCAGGGACAGGGAACCTACGAGCAGTACTTC
TRBJ2-7 | NA | TRBV14 | NA | CASSQVGGVDEQYF | TGTGCCAGCAGCCAAGTCGGAGGGGTGGACGAGCAGTACTTC
TRBJ2-6 | NA | TRBV12-3/TRBV12-4 | NA | CASSTWRSSGANVLTF | TGTGCCAGCAGTACCTGGAGGAGCTCTGGGGCCAACGTCCTGACTTTC
TRBJ2-7 | TRBD1 | TRBV15 | few | CATSRDPGQGRYEQYF | TGTGCCACCAGCAGAGACCCGGGACAGGGGAGGTACGAGCAGTACTTC
TRBJ2-6 | NA | TRBV19 | few | CASSSQGAGANVLTF | TGTGCCAGTAGTTCGCAAGGGGCTGGGGCCAACGTCCTGACTTTC
TRBJ2-5 | TRBD2 | TRBV29-1 | NA | CSVDGGTQEAQYF | TGCAGCGTTGACGGGGGGACTCAGGAGGCCCAGTACTTC
TRBJ2-1 | TRBD2 | TRBV5-1 | few | CASSLEAGGPNEQFF | TGCGCCAGCAGCTTGGAGGCGGGAGGGCCCAATGAGCAGTTCTTC
TRBJ2-7 | NA | TRBV7-9 | few | CASSLRDVSYEQYF | TGTGCCAGCAGCTTGCGGGACGTCTCCTACGAGCAGTACTTC
TRBJ2-1 | NA | TRBV14 | NA | CAPVGSRLRPQQFF | TGTGCCCCGGTGGGGAGCAGGCTGCGCCCCCAGCAGTTCTTC
TRBJ2-7 | NA | TRBV20-1 | few | CSARDGSGARLEQYF | TGCAGTGCTAGAGATGGAAGCGGTGCTAGACTCGAGCAGTACTTC
TRBJ2-1 | TRBD2 | TRBV7-6 | NA | CASSLARPSGGNEQFF | TGTGCCAGCAGCTTAGCGCGGCCTAGCGGGGGCAATGAGCAGTTCTTC
TRBJ2-7 | TRBD1 | TRBV12-3/TRBV12-4 | few | CASSWAGGYEQYF | TGTGCCAGCAGTTGGGCAGGGGGTTACGAGCAGTACTTC
TRBJ2-7 | NA | TRBV7-2 | NA | CASSPRDSHEQYF | TGTGCCAGCAGCCCGCGGGACAGCCACGAGCAGTACTTC
TRBJ2-3 | TRBD2 | TRBV7-6 | few | CASSLGPGGRSTDTQYF | TGTGCCAGCAGCTTAGGTCCCGGCGGGAGGTCAACAGATACGCAGTATTTT
TRBJ2-7 | NA | TRBV15 | few | CATSRDMDSDEQYF | TGTGCCACCAGCAGAGATATGGACAGCGACGAGCAGTACTTC
TRBJ2-7 | NA | TRBV30 | few | CAWRAPGGGEQYF | TGTGCCTGGAGGGCCCCAGGAGGGGGCGAGCAGTACTTC
TRBJ2-5 | NA | TRBV18 | NA | CASSPRFGSSVPETQYF | TGTGCCAGCTCACCACGGTTTGGCTCCTCGGTCCCAGAGACCCAGTACTTC
TRBJ1-2 | NA | TRBV2 | NA | CASKEGFQDWVGGYTF | TGTGCCAGCAAGGAGGGTTTTCAGGACTGGGTGGGCGGCTACACCTTC
TRBJ2-1 | NA | TRBV10-3 | few | CAISEPNLGPPAGEQFF | TGTGCCATCAGTGAGCCTAACCTGGGACCCCCCGCGGGTGAGCAGTTCTTC
TRBJ1-2 | NA | TRBV30 | NA | CVWSVGPPYGYTF | TGTGTCTGGAGTGTAGGGCCGCCCTATGGCTACACCTTC